This T cell receptor beta chain emerged from a study of early T cells in non-severe SARS-CoV-2 infection. About the research overall: Chains stayed unpaired after sequencing of bulk RNA from unsorted whole blood.

The study, taken as a whole, reports: Missing private and CD4 specificities, VDJdb matching favored anti-spike CD8 responses.

Comments on this clonotype: As yet, its antigen is unknown.

Between the trimmed V and J ends, which lost 2 bases and 0 bases, there was a span of 8 bases. CDR1 SGHTA and CDR2 FQGNSA come from the germline V gene. This CDR3 region has 14 residues. Each cDNA molecule carried a unique molecular identifier. TCRdb reprocessed the 5' RACE reads via MiXCR and lists one record per CDR3 protein. The sample carries more than 80,000 distinct CDR3 sequences, approximately 15% recorded once. V gene TRBV7-2 combines with J gene TRBJ2-7; D gene ambiguous. The sequenced sample was whole blood. This receptor was obtained from an adult who was a healthcare worker with PCR-confirmed SARS-CoV-2 infection or an uninfected control (not recorded which). CDR3 region: CASSLRPDSYEQYF. Here the CDR3 DNA reads TGTGCCAGCAGCTTACGCCCAGACTCCTACGAGCAGTACTTC.